One and the same sample provided the 22 T cell receptor beta chains below, sequenced in a study of tumor-infiltrating lymphocytes in oesophageal squamous cell carcinoma. TCRdb used MiXCR to reprocess the PCR reads, holding one entry per CDR3 protein. The table includes under 8,000 distinct CDR3 sequences, 14% to 15% detected once. The specimen was esophageal tumor tissue. The receptors derive from a male donor with esophageal squamous cell carcinoma.

As for this clonotype: Given the absence of the conserved phenylalanine or tryptophan at the CDR3 end, a read error is likely. It is unclear where the CDR3 begins or ends on the DNA, so no DNA is shown, and the CDR3 is as TCRdb lists it. CDR3 amino acids: CASSPPTAGGNYGYTFGS. The chain is built from TRBV5-4 and TRBJ2-7; the D call of TRBD2 is as the table states it, not checked on the DNA. The CDR3 numbers 18 amino acids, ends counted. The germline V gene has CDR1 SGHNT and CDR2 YYREEE (reference sequence).

This clonotype showed up many times. The chain combines TRBV4-2 with TRBJ2-3, with D tentatively TRBD1 or TRBD2 (6 bases each). CDR1 and CDR2 from the germline V gene are LGHNA and YNFKEQ. The CDR3 is 16 residues long. The V gene lost 3 bases and the J gene lost 6 bases, with 19 bases spanning the gap. As DNA, the CDR3 is TGTGCCAGCAGCCAGACCGGGAGCTCAGACAGGGATACGCAGTATTTT. Its translation is CASSQTGSSDRDTQYF.

By its share, this clonotype is medium-sized. V usage is TRBV7-2 and J usage is TRBJ1-4, with D maybe TRBD1 (5 bases). Trimming stripped 5 bases from V and 7 bases from J, with 20 bases between. CDR3 length: 16 amino acids. Germline V gene sequence: CDR1 SGHTA, CDR2 FQGNSA. The CDR3 here is CASSPGPSGWSEKLFF. CDR3 coding DNA: TGTGCCAGCAGCCCAGGGCCGTCCGGATGGAGTGAAAAACTGTTTTTT. Drawing the rest from reference TRBV7-2 and TRBJ1-4, the complete variable domain is GAGVSQSPSNKVTEKGKDVELRCDPISGHTALYWYRQSLGQGLEFLIYFQGNSAPDKSGLPSDRFSAERTGGSVSTLTIQRTQQEDSAVYLCASSPGPSGWSEKLFFGSGTQLSVL.

Many counts were recorded for this clonotype. V usage is TRBV11-3 and J usage is TRBJ2-7, with 9 positions matching TRBD1. The assigned J gene may be wrong: the sequence end matches TRBJ2-1 better. The CDR3 consists of 14 residues. Germline lookup yields CDR1 SGHNT and CDR2 YENEEA. Here the CDR3 reads CASSLGQGNNEQFF. CDR3 bases: TGTGCCAGCAGCTTGGGACAGGGTAACAATGAGCAGTTCTTC.

By share, this clonotype ranks as medium-sized. The CDR3, as DNA: TGTGCCAGCAGTTACCCTAGCGGGGGGAACACCGGGGAGCTGTTTTTT. Protein product: CASSYPSGGNTGELFF. The chain employs TRBV28 and TRBJ2-2; 10 nucleotides align to TRBD2. Germline CDR1 and CDR2: MDHEN and SYDVKM. The CDR3 consists of 16 residues. The trim removed 4 bases at V and 1 base at J, leaving 3 bases unmatched.

The chain has TRBV18 and TRBJ1-4; the D is unclear. CDR1 KGHSH and CDR2 LQKENI come from the germline V gene. This CDR3 is 15 amino acids long. V was shortened by 2 bases and J by 5 bases, with 12 bases between the two germline ends. DNA of the CDR3: TGTGCCAGCTCACCATTTCCGGGTTCGAATGAAAAACTGTTTTTT. Amino acid sequence: CASSPFPGSNEKLFF.

The CDR3 region has the DNA TGCAGTGCTCAGGCGGGCATTAATGAAAAACTGTTTTTT. Its protein is CSAQAGINEKLFF. This chain links TRBV20-1 with TRBJ1-4, with D unclear. The CDR3 has 13 residues. With 5 bases removed from V and 4 bases from J, the gap between germline ends came to 11 bases. Germline CDR1 and CDR2: DFQATT and SNEGSKA (reference sequence).

A note on this clonotype: The germline gene is not matched at one end of the junction; a read error may be the cause. This chain uses TRBV6-1 with TRBJ1-5; 11 positions agree with TRBD1. CDR1 and CDR2 from the germline V gene are MNHNS and SASEGT. CDR3 size: 14 residues. CDR3 sequence: CASRGTGGWQPQRF. The CDR3 nucleotides are TGTGCCAGCAGGGGGACAGGGGGTTGGCAGCCCCAGCGTTTT.

This clonotype has more than one count but fewer than ten. This chain uses TRBV2 with TRBJ2-3; 14 bases are shared with TRBD2. This CDR3 region has 16 residues. Germline loops: CDR1 SNHLY, CDR2 FYNNEI. The junction had 5 bases not matched to a gene; V was cut back by 7 bases and J by 2 bases. Here the CDR3 DNA reads TGTGCCAGCACCGGACTAGCGGGGGGCCCCACAGATACGCAGTATTTT. Translation: CASTGLAGGPTDTQYF.

The chain couples TRBV25-1 to TRBJ2-3; TRBD2 aligns across 10 bases. The CDR3 runs to 13 residues. CDR1 is MGHDK, CDR2 SYGVNS, per germline. The V segment lost 4 bases and the J segment 9 bases; nucleotides outside the gene matches: 4. This chain's CDR3 is CASSGETSGTQYF. The CDR3 DNA reads TGTGCCAGCAGTGGGGAGACTAGCGGGACGCAGTATTTT.

This clonotype was seen repeatedly, ten times or more. This rearrangement joins TRBV2 to TRBJ2-3, with 8 bases fitting TRBD2. With V trimmed by 6 bases and J by 4 bases, 9 bases remained unmatched. This CDR3 is 15 amino acids long. Germline V gene lookup returns CDR1 SNHLY and CDR2 FYNNEI. CDR3 loop: CASRPGLGPSDTQYF. For the CDR3, the DNA is TGTGCCAGCAGGCCGGGACTAGGTCCGTCAGATACGCAGTATTTT.

This clonotype is judged medium-sized (0.01 to 0.1%). This sequence joins TRBV6-1 and TRBJ2-7; D perhaps matches TRBD1 (5 bases). V lost 5 bases and J lost 6, with 23 bases in between. Per germline, CDR1 MNHNS and CDR2 SASEGT. The CDR3 extends over 16 amino acids. The CDR3 loop is CASSPQRNLRVGEQYF. CDR3 DNA sequence: TGTGCCAGCAGTCCCCAAAGGAACCTCAGGGTAGGCGAGCAGTACTTC.

On this clonotype: This CDR3 fails to terminate in the conserved phenylalanine or tryptophan, so it likely reflects a read error. The DNA is omitted, as the CDR3 cannot be located on it reliably, and the CDR3 follows TCRdb's listing. This rearrangement joins TRBV11-3 to TRBJ2-7. The germline V gene encodes CDR1 SGHNT and CDR2 YENEEA. Inclusive of both ends, the CDR3 amounts to 14 amino acids. CDR3 sequence reads: CASSLDSGGYTFGS.

On this clonotype: The conserved final phenylalanine or tryptophan is absent from the CDR3, which likely points to a read error. It is unclear where the CDR3 begins or ends on the DNA, so no DNA is shown, and the CDR3 is as TCRdb lists it. The chain combines TRBV6-1 with TRBJ2-1; the D call of TRBD2 is as the table states it, not checked on the DNA. The CDR3 totals 16 residues, both ends included. Germline loops: CDR1 MNHNS, CDR2 SASEGT. CDR3 sequence reads: CASWDLQVYSPLHFGN.

This chain links TRBV7-8 with TRBJ1-5, with D maybe TRBD1 (5 bases). Trimming cost V 2 bases and J 1 base, with 9 bases left between them. The CDR3 sequence is 15 residues long. CDR1 is SGHVS, CDR2 FQNEAQ, per germline. CDR3: CASSLWGESNQPQHF. The CDR3 coding sequence is TGTGCCAGCAGCTTATGGGGGGAGAGCAATCAGCCCCAGCATTTT.

In its sample, this clonotype is medium-sized. This chain connects TRBV28 to TRBJ2-1; D might be TRBD2 (5 bases). Germline CDR1 and CDR2: MDHEN and SYDVKM. There are 16 residues in the CDR3. Between the trimmed V and J ends, which lost 3 bases and 3 bases, there was a span of 15 bases. The CDR3 DNA follows: TGTGCCAGCAGTTTCGTCCACGGGGTCGGCTACAATGAGCAGTTCTTC. It encodes CASSFVHGVGYNEQFF. Full variable domain (missing parts from reference TRBV28 and TRBJ2-1): DVKVTQSSRYLVKRTGEKVFLECVQDMDHENMFWYRQDPGLGLRLIYFSYDVKMKEKGDIPEGYSVSREKKERFSLILESASTNQTSMYLCASSFVHGVGYNEQFFGPGTRLTVL.

This clonotype was observed at least ten times. The V and J genes are TRBV6-1 and TRBJ2-4, with a weak D call TRBD2 (6 bases). The V end was cut by 7 bases, the J end by 0 bases, with 13 bases between. Germline CDR1 is MNHNS and CDR2 is SASEGT. This CDR3 comprises 15 residues. The CDR3 is CASIKGGAAKNIQYF. As DNA, the CDR3 is TGTGCCAGCATAAAAGGCGGGGCAGCCAAAAACATTCAGTACTTC.

Sample share makes this clonotype medium-sized. This chain uses TRBV7-9 with TRBJ2-1; tentative D call: TRBD1 (5 bases). CDR1 SEHNR and CDR2 FQNEAQ come from the germline V gene (reference sequence). V shed 5 bases and J shed 9 bases, with 17 bases lying between them. The CDR3 covers 14 residues. The CDR3 reads CASSPPRQSSEQFF. In DNA, the CDR3 is TGTGCCAGCAGCCCCCCTAGACAGAGCAGTGAGCAGTTCTTC.

This clonotype is medium-sized (0.01 to 0.1%). The V and J genes are TRBV7-8 and TRBJ2-2; 8 nucleotides line up with TRBD2. The length of the CDR3 is 17 residues. V trimming: 5 bases; J trimming: 5 bases; junction bases outside the gene matches: 13. Per the germline V gene, CDR1 is SGHVS and CDR2 is FQNEAQ. The DNA of the CDR3 is TGTGCCAGCAGCCCGGGCCGAGGAGCGGGGGCAACCGGGGAGCTGTTTTTT. The encoded protein is CASSPGRGAGATGELFF.

This clonotype was counted ten times or more. The rearrangement uses TRBV6-2 or TRBV6-3 and TRBJ1-1; D remains ambiguous. The CDR3 is made up of 13 amino acids. Trimming removed 2 bases from V and 3 bases from J, with 7 bases in between. Germline V gives CDR1 MNHEY, CDR2 SVGEGT. For the CDR3, the DNA is TGTGCCAGCAGTTACCTGAGCTACACTGAAGCTTTCTTT. Its protein product is CASSYLSYTEAFF.

There are many counts of this clonotype. The V gene is TRBV6-1, the J gene TRBJ1-1, with D possibly being TRBD1 (6 bases). The CDR3 covers 14 residues. In germline, CDR1 is MNHNS, CDR2 SASEGT. V was pared by 3 bases and J by 1 base, with 9 bases between. The CDR3, as DNA: TGTGCCAGCAGTGATCAGGGGAGGAACACTGAAGCTTTCTTT. This encodes CASSDQGRNTEAFF.

Turning to this clonotype: In this CDR3 the conserved last residue, phenylalanine or tryptophan, is missing, so a read error is likely. It is unclear where the CDR3 begins or ends on the DNA, so no DNA is shown, and the CDR3 is as TCRdb lists it. V and J are TRBV12-3 or TRBV12-4 and TRBJ2-7; the listed D gene, TRBD2, was not tested against the DNA. Including both end residues, the CDR3 is 14 amino acids long. CDR3 amino acids: CASSLGRETQYFGA.